This entry lists 30 T cell receptor beta chains sequenced from one sample in a study of cytomegalovirus exposure and HLA in healthy donors (dated by TCRdb to about 2017). Library method: the immunoSEQ multiplex PCR assay. The multiplex PCR relied on a mix of 60 forward primers for TCR Vbeta segments and 13 reverse primers for TCR Jbeta segments. TCRdb obtained this table from immuneACCESS and retained in-frame rearrangements with V and J assigned. These tables miss some clones; where compared with another copy, unresolved V genes account for less than half of the shortfall, and the remainder is unexplained. This sample holds approximately 120,000 clones; 74% were observed only once. The top ten clones comprise over 3.5% of the sample. Sequencing input: PBMCs. Every receptor here comes from a woman between 50 and 59 years old in good health and CMV-seropositive.

The chain combines TRBV29-1 with TRBJ2-3; D not certain. The CDR3 is 14 amino acids. V gave up 7 bases and J gave up 7 bases, with 21 bases separating them. Germline-derived CDR1 and CDR2 are SQVTM and ANQGSEA. The CDR3 reads CSADLDGIRHTQYF. In DNA, the CDR3 is TGCAGCGCCGACTTAGACGGTATAAGGCATACGCAGTATTTT.

This sequence joins TRBV5-1 and TRBJ1-2; 7 positions match TRBD1. The junction had 16 bases not matched to a gene; V was cut back by 4 bases and J by 4 bases. The CDR3 is 17 amino acids. Germline CDR1 and CDR2: SGHRS and YFSETQ. The CDR3 spells CASSPRQGGGQPYGYTF. The DNA of the CDR3 is TGCGCCAGCAGCCCCAGGCAGGGGGGCGGACAGCCCTATGGCTACACCTTC.

The gene calls are TRBV30 and TRBJ2-7, with D perhaps matching TRBD1 (5 bases). V lost 3 bases, J lost 0 bases, and 18 bases lay in between. The CDR3 loop spans 16 amino acids. The germline V gene has CDR1 GTSNPN and CDR2 SVGIG (reference sequence). Written as DNA, the CDR3 is TGTGCCTGGAGGCCTTCCCAGCTCAGGGACTCCTACGAGCAGTACTTC. Translation gives CAWRPSQLRDSYEQYF.

This chain links TRBV7-9 with TRBJ1-2; D remains unclear. The CDR3 is 15 residues long. The germline V gene has CDR1 SEHNR and CDR2 FQNEAQ (reference sequence). Trimming removed 5 bases at V and 2 bases at J, with 15 bases between. Here the CDR3 DNA reads TGTGCCAGCAGCCCCCTCTTTGTTACAAACTATGGCTACACCTTC. Translation gives CASSPLFVTNYGYTF.

The J gene is TRBJ1-1, the V gene TRBV19; no clear D. Germline V gives CDR1 LNHDA, CDR2 SQIVND (reference sequence). The CDR3 covers 13 residues. The V end lost 8 bases, the J end lost 1 base, and 11 bases lay between the germline ends. The CDR3 coding sequence is TGTGCCAGTTCGCCAGTAAAGAACACTGAAGCTTTCTTT. It is translated as CASSPVKNTEAFF. Drawing the rest from reference TRBV19 and TRBJ1-1, the complete variable domain is DGGITQSPKYLFRKEGQNVTLSCEQNLNHDAMYWYRQDPGQGLRLIYYSQIVNDFQKGDIAEGYSVSREKKESFPLTVTSAQKNPTAFYLCASSPVKNTEAFFGQGTRLTVV.

The chain couples TRBV28 to TRBJ1-2; perhaps TRBD1 as D (5 bases). Trimming removed 11 bases from V and 5 bases from J, with 18 bases in between. Germline CDR1 reads MDHEN; CDR2 reads SYDVKM. The CDR3 totals 13 residues. The CDR3 DNA reads TGTGCCCTGTCTAGGCGGGGGGGGTATGGCTACACCTTC. Translated, it gives CALSRRGGYGYTF.

J is TRBJ1-2 and V is TRBV2, with 8 bases aligning to TRBD1. The trim removed 7 bases at V and 7 bases at J, leaving 8 bases unmatched. The length of the CDR3 is 13 residues. Germline loops: CDR1 SNHLY, CDR2 FYNNEI. CDR3 loop: CASTGDRHGGYTF. As DNA, the CDR3 is TGTGCCAGCACTGGGGACAGGCACGGTGGCTACACCTTC. The complete variable domain, with remaining parts taken from reference TRBV2 and TRBJ1-2, reads EPEVTQTPSHQVTQMGQEVILRCVPISNHLYFYWYRQILGQKVEFLVSFYNNEISEKSEIFDDQFSVERPDGSNFTLKIRSTKLEDSAMYFCASTGDRHGGYTFGSGTRLTVV.

V gene TRBV4-2 combines with J gene TRBJ2-5; 14 bases map to TRBD2. Losses at the gene ends were 4 bases for V and 13 bases for J; bases not matched to a gene: 8. The CDR3 loop spans 14 amino acids. Germline V lookup: CDR1 LGHNA, CDR2 YNFKEQ. As DNA, the CDR3 is TGTGCCAGCAGCCTTCCCGGACTAGCGGGGGGCCCGTACTTC. It yields the protein CASSLPGLAGGPYF.

The rearrangement links TRBV9 to TRBJ1-2; no reliable D call. The length of the CDR3 is 15 residues. Germline assignment: CDR1 SGDLS and CDR2 YYNGEE. With 0 bases removed from V and 4 bases from J, the gap between germline ends came to 13 bases. The DNA for the CDR3 is TGTGCCAGCAGCGTAGCCAGCGAGGGTAGCTATGGCTACACCTTC. It codes for CASSVASEGSYGYTF. The full variable domain, completed using reference TRBV9 and TRBJ1-2, is DSGVTQTPKHLITATGQRVTLRCSPRSGDLSVYWYQQSLDQGLQFLIQYYNGEERAKGNILERFSAQQFPDLHSELNLSSLELGDSALYFCASSVASEGSYGYTFGSGTRLTVV.

For the CDR3, the DNA is TGTGCCAGCAGCTTGTTGCGGGAGGTCCCCTACGAGCAGTACTTC. Its translation is CASSLLREVPYEQYF. The chain couples TRBV5-6 to TRBJ2-7; TRBD2 matches 8 bases. This CDR3 is 15 amino acids long. V shed 1 base, J shed 2 bases, and the junction held 5 bases outside the gene matches. CDR1 is SGHDT and CDR2 is YYEEEE in the germline V gene.

CDR3 region: CASSSGRDVSTDTQYF. The CDR3 DNA sequence: TGTGCCAGCAGCTCTGGACGGGATGTTAGCACAGATACGCAGTATTTT. This rearrangement joins TRBV7-3 to TRBJ2-3; the D gene is possibly TRBD2 (5 bases). Germline lookup yields CDR1 SGHTA and CDR2 FQGTGA. The CDR3 runs 16 residues. Between the trimmed V and J ends, which lost 4 bases and 0 bases, there was a span of 14 bases.

The chain is built from TRBV10-3 and TRBJ1-6; D remains unclear. This CDR3 contains 12 residues. Germline CDR1 is ENHRY and CDR2 is SYGVKD. Deletions cut 6 bases from V and 10 bases from J, with 10 bases between. In nucleotides, the CDR3 is TGTGCCATCAGCCACAGCGGGTCACCCCTCCACTTT. Amino acid sequence: CAISHSGSPLHF.

Comments on this clone: At the DNA level, this CDR3 is encoded by other sequences in the same sample as well. The rearrangement joins TRBV28 to TRBJ1-5; D is possibly TRBD1 (5 bases). CDR1 MDHEN and CDR2 SYDVKM come from the germline V gene. Trimming took 7 bases from V and 4 from J, leaving 11 bases between them. The CDR3 contains 13 residues. Here the CDR3 reads CASTDGGNQPQHF. CDR3 DNA: TGTGCCAGCACGGACGGGGGGAATCAGCCCCAGCATTTT.

The chain has TRBV9 and TRBJ2-1, with 8 bases aligning to TRBD2. V shed 0 bases, J shed 8 bases, and the junction held 10 bases outside the gene matches. Looked up from germline, CDR1 is SGDLS and CDR2 is YYNGEE. This CDR3 has 16 amino acids. The CDR3 coding sequence is TGTGCCAGCAGCGTAGATCCCGGGGGGGCCGTGGATGAGCAGTTCTTC. Protein sequence: CASSVDPGGAVDEQFF.

This clone was found a few times. V is TRBV6-5 and J is TRBJ2-1; the match to TRBD2 covers 9 bases. In germline, CDR1 is MNHEY, CDR2 SVGAGI. The CDR3 length is 15 residues. The V segment lost 2 bases and the J segment 5 bases; nucleotides outside the gene matches: 4. The CDR3: CASSYPAGGHNEQFF. CDR3 nucleotide sequence: TGTGCCAGCAGTTACCCTGCGGGGGGGCACAATGAGCAGTTCTTC.

The table lists this clone with a few counts. The genes are TRBV11-2 and TRBJ2-1, with TRBD2 identical over 9 bases. The CDR3 is made up of 16 amino acids. Unmatched junction bases numbered 5, after V lost 5 bases and J lost 0 bases. Per the germline V gene, CDR1 is SGHAT and CDR2 is FQNNGV. For the CDR3, the DNA is TGTGCCAGCAGCGTTAGCGGGGGTCTCTCCTACAATGAGCAGTTCTTC. Translating it yields CASSVSGGLSYNEQFF.

The chain couples TRBV6-5 to TRBJ1-6; D gene ambiguous. Trimming pared 5 bases from V and 7 bases from J, leaving 15 bases between. Germline CDR1 is MNHEY and CDR2 is SVGAGI. There are 15 residues in the CDR3. CDR3 coding DNA: TGTGCCAGCAGTACGGAGATCGTCGCAAATTCACCCCTCCACTTT. Translation gives CASSTEIVANSPLHF.

CDR3 amino acids: CASSPDRDNSPLHF. CDR3 DNA sequence: TGTGCCAGCAGCCCGGACAGGGACAATTCACCCCTCCACTTT. This rearrangement joins TRBV4-2 to TRBJ1-6; 8 bases are shared with TRBD1. Germline CDR1 reads LGHNA; CDR2 reads YNFKEQ. The length of the CDR3 is 14 residues. V lost 4 bases and J lost 7; bases outside the gene matches: 3.

The V and J genes are TRBV5-1 and TRBJ2-3; 9 bases align to TRBD1. This CDR3 is 15 amino acids long. The germline gives CDR1 SGHRS, CDR2 YFSETQ. V lost 7 bases, J lost 1 base, and 7 bases stayed unmatched. In DNA form, the CDR3 reads TGCGCCAGCTGGGGACAGGGTGGTCGCACAGATACGCAGTATTTT. This translates into CASWGQGGRTDTQYF. Filled out from reference TRBV5-1 and TRBJ2-3, the complete variable domain reads KAGVTQTPRYLIKTRGQQVTLSCSPISGHRSVSWYQQTPGQGLQFLFEYFSETQRNKGNFPGRFSGRQFSNSRSEMNVSTLELGDSALYLCASWGQGGRTDTQYFGPGTRLTVL.

CDR3 sequence: CASSLGARGETQYF. CDR3 coding DNA: TGTGCCAGCAGCTTAGGTGCCAGGGGGGAGACCCAGTACTTC. This rearrangement joins TRBV7-2 to TRBJ2-5; 7 bases align to TRBD1. After removal of 1 base from V and 5 bases from J, the junction contained 4 bases not matched to a gene. CDR3 size: 14 residues. Germline V gives CDR1 SGHTA, CDR2 FQGNSA. Drawing the rest from reference TRBV7-2 and TRBJ2-5, the complete variable domain is GAGVSQSPSNKVTEKGKDVELRCDPISGHTALYWYRQSLGQGLEFLIYFQGNSAPDKSGLPSDRFSAERTGGSVSTLTIQRTQQEDSAVYLCASSLGARGETQYFGPGTRLLVL.

The chain carries TRBV6-5 and TRBJ1-6; the match to TRBD1 covers 7 bases. Germline V gene lookup returns CDR1 MNHEY and CDR2 SVGAGI. The CDR3 runs 15 residues. With V trimmed by 6 bases and J by 10 bases, 12 bases remained unmatched. The CDR3 nucleotides are TGTGCCAGCAGACGACAGGGTTCCCTGAACTCACCCCTCCACTTT. This gives the protein CASRRQGSLNSPLHF.

The V gene is TRBV7-3, the J gene TRBJ1-4, with D unclear. Germline V lookup: CDR1 SGHTA, CDR2 FQGTGA. V was cut by 6 bases and J by 3 bases, with 8 bases left in between. The CDR3 covers 13 residues. In DNA, the CDR3 is TGTGCCAGCAGTCGCGCGGCTAATGAAAAACTGTTTTTT. Its protein product is CASSRAANEKLFF. The complete variable domain, with remaining parts taken from reference TRBV7-3 and TRBJ1-4, reads GAGVSQTPSNKVTEKGKYVELRCDPISGHTALYWYRQSLGQGPEFLIYFQGTGAADDSGLPNDRFFAVRPEGSVSTLKIQRTERGDSAVYLCASSRAANEKLFFGSGTQLSVL.

The chain couples TRBV27 to TRBJ1-5; D remains ambiguous. There are 13 residues in the CDR3. V was clipped by 6 bases and J by 6 bases, with 12 bases between them. Germline values: CDR1 MNHEY, CDR2 SMNVEV (reference sequence). The CDR3 sequence: CASSLARGQPQHF. DNA for the CDR3: TGTGCCAGCAGCCTTGCTCGGGGTCAGCCCCAGCATTTT.

This rearrangement joins TRBV7-9 to TRBJ2-1; D might be TRBD1 (6 bases). The CDR3 is 14 residues long. Deletions cut 5 bases from V and 4 bases from J, with 12 bases between. Germline V gene data show CDR1 as SEHNR and CDR2 as FQNEAQ (reference sequence). CDR3 loop: CASSIQGGYNEQFF. The CDR3 coding sequence is TGTGCCAGCAGCATACAAGGGGGATACAATGAGCAGTTCTTC.

The gene calls are TRBV4-3 and TRBJ1-6; 7 bases agree with TRBD1. The CDR3 is made up of 20 amino acids. V shed 0 bases and J 1 base; nucleotides not matched to a gene: 12. Germline V gives CDR1 LGHNA, CDR2 YSLEER. CDR3 coding DNA: TGCGCCAGCAGCCAAGATATTCCTAAGGGGGCCGGGTCCTATAATTCACCCCTCCACTTT. It translates to CASSQDIPKGAGSYNSPLHF.

The chain recombines TRBV4-2 with TRBJ2-7, with 7 bases identical to TRBD2. The V segment lost 2 bases and the J segment 3 bases; nucleotides outside the gene matches: 1. The CDR3 sequence is 13 residues long. Looked up from germline, CDR1 is LGHNA and CDR2 is YNFKEQ. CDR3: CASSQPGGYEQYF. DNA of the CDR3: TGTGCCAGCAGCCAACCGGGGGGCTACGAGCAGTACTTC.

This clone was detected a few times. This chain links TRBV11-2 with TRBJ2-7; D is uncertain. Germline V gives CDR1 SGHAT, CDR2 FQNNGV. This CDR3 has 12 residues. V gave up 6 bases and J gave up 5 bases, with 11 bases separating them. CDR3 bases: TGTGCCAGCAGTTCCCGAACTCACGAGCAGTACTTC. It specifies CASSSRTHEQYF.

This sequence joins TRBV7-8 and TRBJ2-2, with a tentative D call TRBD1 (6 bases). CDR1 is SGHVS and CDR2 is FQNEAQ in the germline V gene. The CDR3 totals 16 residues. The germline V and J ends were trimmed by 5 bases and 3 bases, with 16 bases remaining between them. Here the CDR3 reads CASSSVQGTDTGELFF. DNA of the CDR3: TGTGCCAGCAGCAGCGTCCAGGGGACCGACACCGGGGAGCTGTTTTTT.

The rearrangement uses TRBV4-1 and TRBJ1-3, with a weak D call TRBD1 (5 bases). The germline CDR1 and CDR2 sequences are MGHRA and YSYEKL. The V end was cut by 2 bases, the J end by 3 bases, with 23 bases between. The CDR3 spans 19 residues. DNA for the CDR3: TGCGCCAGCAGCCAAATATTAGGAGAAAGGACAAACTTTGGAAACACCATATATTTT. Residues: CASSQILGERTNFGNTIYF.

This clone was seen a single time. Germline is not matched at one junction end, which may reflect a read error. Other DNA sequences of this sample code for an identical CDR3. V usage is TRBV4-3 and J usage is TRBJ2-3; 9 bases line up with TRBD2. Germline-derived CDR1 and CDR2 are LGHNA and YSLEER. This CDR3 comprises 16 residues. CDR3 region: CASSPRRAGGQDTQYF. In nucleotides, the CDR3 is TGCGCCAGTAGCCCTAGACGGGCGGGGGGGCAAGATACGCAGTATTTT.